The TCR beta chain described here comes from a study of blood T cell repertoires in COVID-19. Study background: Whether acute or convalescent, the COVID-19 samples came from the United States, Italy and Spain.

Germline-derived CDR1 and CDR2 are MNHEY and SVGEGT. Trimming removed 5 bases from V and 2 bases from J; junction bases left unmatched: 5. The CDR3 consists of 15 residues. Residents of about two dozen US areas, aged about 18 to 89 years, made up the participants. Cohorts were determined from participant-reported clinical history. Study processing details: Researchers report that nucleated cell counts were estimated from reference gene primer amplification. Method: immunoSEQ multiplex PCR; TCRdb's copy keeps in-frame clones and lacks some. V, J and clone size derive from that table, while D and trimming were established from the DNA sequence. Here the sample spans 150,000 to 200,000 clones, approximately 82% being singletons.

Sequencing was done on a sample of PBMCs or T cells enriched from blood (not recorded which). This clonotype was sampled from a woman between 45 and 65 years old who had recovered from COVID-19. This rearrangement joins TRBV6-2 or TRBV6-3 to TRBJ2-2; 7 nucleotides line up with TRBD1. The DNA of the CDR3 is TGTGCCAGCAGTCTCGACAGGGTCAACACCGGGGAGCTGTTTTTT. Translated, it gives CASSLDRVNTGELFF.